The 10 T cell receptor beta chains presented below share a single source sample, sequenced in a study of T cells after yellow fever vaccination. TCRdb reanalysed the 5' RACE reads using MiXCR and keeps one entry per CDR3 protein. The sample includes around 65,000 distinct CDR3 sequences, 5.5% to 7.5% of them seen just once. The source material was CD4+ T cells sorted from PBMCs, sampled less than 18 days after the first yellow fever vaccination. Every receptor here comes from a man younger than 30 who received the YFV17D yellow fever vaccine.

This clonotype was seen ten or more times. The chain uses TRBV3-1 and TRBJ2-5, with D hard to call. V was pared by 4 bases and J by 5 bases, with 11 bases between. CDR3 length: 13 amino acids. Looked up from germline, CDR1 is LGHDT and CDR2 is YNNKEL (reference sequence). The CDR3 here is CASSPTPRETQYF. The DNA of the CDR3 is TGTGCCAGCAGCCCGACGCCCCGTGAGACCCAGTACTTC.

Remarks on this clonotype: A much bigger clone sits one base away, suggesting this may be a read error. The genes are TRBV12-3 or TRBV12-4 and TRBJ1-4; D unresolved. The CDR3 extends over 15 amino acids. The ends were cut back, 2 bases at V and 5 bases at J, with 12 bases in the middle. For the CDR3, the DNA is TGTGCCAGCAGTTTAAACGGCGGAGAAAATGAAAAACTGTTTTTT. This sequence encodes CASSLNGGENEKLFF.

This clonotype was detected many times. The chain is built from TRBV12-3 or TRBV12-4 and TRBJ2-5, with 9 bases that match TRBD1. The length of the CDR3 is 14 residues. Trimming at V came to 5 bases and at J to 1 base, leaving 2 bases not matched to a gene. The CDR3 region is CASSPGQGQETQYF. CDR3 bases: TGTGCCAGCAGTCCGGGACAGGGCCAAGAGACCCAGTACTTC.

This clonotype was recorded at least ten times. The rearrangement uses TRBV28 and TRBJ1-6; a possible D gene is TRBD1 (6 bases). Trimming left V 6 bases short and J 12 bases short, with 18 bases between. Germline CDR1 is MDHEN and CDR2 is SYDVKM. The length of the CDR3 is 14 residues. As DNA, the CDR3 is TGTGCCAGCAGAAAACAGGGTAATTCGTTACCCCTCCACTTT. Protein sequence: CASRKQGNSLPLHF.

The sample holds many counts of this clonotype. Written as DNA, the CDR3 is TGCAGCGTTGGGATCTGGAATGAAAAACTGTTTTTT. Its translation is CSVGIWNEKLFF. This chain connects TRBV29-1 to TRBJ1-4; the D is unclear. With 4 bases removed from V and 5 bases from J, the gap between germline ends came to 8 bases. Per germline, CDR1 SQVTM and CDR2 ANQGSEA. The CDR3 has 12 amino acids.

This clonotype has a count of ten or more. CDR3 bases: TGCGCCAGCAGCCAAGTAGACGGGGGGGCTACAGATACGCAGTATTTT. This translates into CASSQVDGGATDTQYF. The J gene is TRBJ2-3, the V gene TRBV4-1, with 8 bases matching TRBD2. The CDR3 runs 16 residues. Unmatched junction bases numbered 6, after V lost 1 base and J lost 3 bases. Germline CDR1 is MGHRA and CDR2 is YSYEKL.

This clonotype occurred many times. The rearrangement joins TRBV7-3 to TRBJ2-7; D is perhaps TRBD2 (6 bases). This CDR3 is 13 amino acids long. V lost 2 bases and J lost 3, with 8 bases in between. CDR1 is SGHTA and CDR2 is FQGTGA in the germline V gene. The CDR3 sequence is CASSLGTFYEQYF. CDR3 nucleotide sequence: TGTGCCAGCAGCTTAGGGACTTTCTACGAGCAGTACTTC.

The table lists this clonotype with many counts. The CDR3, as DNA: TGCGCCAGCAGCTTCGTTGGGTCTGACTATGGCTACACCTTC. This codes for CASSFVGSDYGYTF. V usage is TRBV5-1 and J usage is TRBJ1-2; D is ambiguous. Germline V gene sequence: CDR1 SGHRS, CDR2 YFSETQ. The CDR3 length is 14 residues. Trimming cost V 2 bases and J 3 bases, with 11 bases left between them.

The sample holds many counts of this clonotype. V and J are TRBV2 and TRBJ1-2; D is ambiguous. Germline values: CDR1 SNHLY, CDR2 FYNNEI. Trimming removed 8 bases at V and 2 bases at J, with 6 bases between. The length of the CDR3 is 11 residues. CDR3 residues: CASGQNYGYTF. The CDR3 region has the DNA TGTGCCAGCGGGCAGAACTATGGCTACACCTTC.

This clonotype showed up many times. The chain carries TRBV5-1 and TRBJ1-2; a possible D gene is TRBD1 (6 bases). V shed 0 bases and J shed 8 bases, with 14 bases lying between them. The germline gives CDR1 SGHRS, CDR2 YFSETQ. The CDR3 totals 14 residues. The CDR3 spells CASSLVGQPKGYTF. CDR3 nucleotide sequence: TGCGCCAGCAGCTTGGTGGGACAACCAAAAGGCTACACCTTC.